These 20 T cell receptor beta chains were sequenced from one sample in a study of control samples from healthy donors and cancer patients. TCRdb's copy holds only in-frame clones and misses some; the assay was immunoSEQ multiplex PCR. The sample yields tens of thousands of clones, 85% to 90% seen once. The sequenced sample consisted of blood. The source is a man over 45 in good health.

This chain links TRBV2 with TRBJ2-7; D is perhaps TRBD2 (7 bases). Germline V gene sequence: CDR1 SNHLY, CDR2 FYNNEI. There are 14 residues in the CDR3. V dropped 7 bases and J dropped 1 base, with 14 bases sitting between them. The CDR3 DNA is TGTGCCAGCACCGAGGGGGGAGGGTCCTACGAGCAGTACTTC. It encodes CASTEGGGSYEQYF. Using reference TRBV2 and TRBJ2-7 for the parts outside the CDR3, the full variable domain is EPEVTQTPSHQVTQMGQEVILRCVPISNHLYFYWYRQILGQKVEFLVSFYNNEISEKSEIFDDQFSVERPDGSNFTLKIRSTKLEDSAMYFCASTEGGGSYEQYFGPGTRLTVT.

The chain has TRBV7-9 and TRBJ2-5, with D perhaps TRBD2 (6 bases). Germline-derived CDR1 and CDR2 are SEHNR and FQNEAQ (reference sequence). Trimming pared 0 bases from V and 5 bases from J, leaving 10 bases between. The CDR3 spans 14 residues. In DNA form, the CDR3 reads TGTGCCAGCAGCTTAGCGGGGGGTGTGGAGACCCAGTACTTC. Its translation is CASSLAGGVETQYF.

CDR3 amino acids: CASSRTGGFTGELFF. The CDR3 bases are TGTGCCAGCTCACGGACAGGGGGCTTCACCGGGGAGCTGTTTTTT. This rearrangement joins TRBV18 to TRBJ2-2, with 11 positions matching TRBD1. CDR1 KGHSH and CDR2 LQKENI come from the germline V gene. Trimming at V came to 4 bases and at J to 4 bases, leaving 2 bases not matched to a gene. This CDR3 is 15 amino acids long.

V and J are TRBV5-6 and TRBJ1-4; a weak D match, TRBD1 (5 bases). Germline V gene data show CDR1 as SGHDT and CDR2 as YYEEEE. This CDR3 has 18 amino acids. Trimming took off 4 bases at V and 0 bases at J, with 19 bases between the two ends. In DNA form, the CDR3 reads TGTGCCAGCAGCGACTACGGGGCTCGGAGCCCAACTAATGAAAAACTGTTTTTT. Its translation is CASSDYGARSPTNEKLFF.

This clone appeared a single time. Compared with germline, one end of the junction differs, possibly owing to a read error. V and J are TRBV7-9 and TRBJ1-1; no firm D call. The germline CDR1 and CDR2 sequences are SEHNR and FQNEAQ (reference sequence). The CDR3 runs 14 residues. CDR3 bases: TGCGCCAGCCAAGGCTCCTTCCGCTTCACTGAAGCTTTCTTT. Encoded protein: CASQGSFRFTEAFF. The full variable domain, rest sourced from reference TRBV7-9 and TRBJ1-1, is DTGVSQNPRHKITKRGQNVTFRCDPISEHNRLYWYRQTLGQGPEFLTYFQNEAQLEKSRLLSDRFSAERPKGSFSTLEIQRTEQGDSAMYLCASQGSFRFTEAFFGQGTRLTVV.

In this sample, this clone turned up a few times. The V gene is TRBV5-6, the J gene TRBJ1-2; TRBD1 might be the D (6 bases). Germline CDR1 and CDR2: SGHDT and YYEEEE. The CDR3 loop spans 16 amino acids. Trimming pared 1 base from V and 2 bases from J, leaving 15 bases between. CDR3 residues: CASSLNAARGNYGYTF. The CDR3 region has the DNA TGTGCCAGCAGCTTGAACGCGGCTAGGGGGAACTATGGCTACACCTTC.

In its sample, this clone was seen a few times. The chain recombines TRBV19 with TRBJ2-3, with D possibly matching TRBD2 (5 bases). The germline CDR1 and CDR2 sequences are LNHDA and SQIVND (reference sequence). There are 14 residues in the CDR3. V gave up 5 bases and J gave up 4 bases, with 13 bases separating them. The DNA of the CDR3 is TGTGCCAGTAGTGCGGCGCGGAGGTCAGATACGCAGTATTTT. This gives the protein CASSAARRSDTQYF.

A few counts support this clone. The rearrangement joins TRBV9 to TRBJ2-3; 9 nucleotides agree with TRBD2. The CDR3 is 15 residues long. Per the germline V gene, CDR1 is SGDLS and CDR2 is YYNGEE. V was pared by 0 bases and J by 3 bases, with 2 bases of the junction left unmatched. The CDR3 DNA sequence: TGTGCCAGCAGCGTAGTAACTAGCGGGACAGATACGCAGTATTTT. As protein: CASSVVTSGTDTQYF.

The V call is TRBV24-1, the J call TRBJ1-5; D ambiguous. Per germline, CDR1 KGHDR and CDR2 SFDVKD. This CDR3 is built from 13 residues. V gave up 5 bases and J gave up 2 bases, with 6 bases separating them. CDR3 bases: TGTGCCACCAGTGCCGACGGCAATCAGCCCCAGCATTTT. It yields the protein CATSADGNQPQHF.

This rearrangement joins TRBV19 to TRBJ1-1, with a weak D call TRBD1 (5 bases). This CDR3 spans 11 amino acids. The germline CDR1 and CDR2 sequences are LNHDA and SQIVND (reference sequence). The V gene lost 7 bases and the J gene lost 5 bases, with 8 bases spanning the gap. The DNA of the CDR3 is TGTGCCAGTAATTCAGGGACTGAAGCTTTCTTT. Translated, it gives CASNSGTEAFF. The entire variable domain, with the rest obtained from reference TRBV19 and TRBJ1-1, is as follows: DGGITQSPKYLFRKEGQNVTLSCEQNLNHDAMYWYRQDPGQGLRLIYYSQIVNDFQKGDIAEGYSVSREKKESFPLTVTSAQKNPTAFYLCASNSGTEAFFGQGTRLTVV.

The chain carries TRBV30 and TRBJ1-1; D ambiguous. This CDR3 contains 17 residues. V was cut by 7 bases and J by 0 bases, with 24 bases left in between. CDR1 is GTSNPN and CDR2 is SVGIG in the germline V gene (reference sequence). The CDR3 DNA sequence: TGTGCCTCCTCTAAATTCGAGGGATCTTGGATGAACACTGAAGCTTTCTTT. This encodes CASSKFEGSWMNTEAFF.

The rearrangement links TRBV5-1 to TRBJ1-5, with a tentative D call TRBD1 (5 bases). The V gene's germline CDR1 is SGHRS and CDR2 YFSETQ. This CDR3 has 13 amino acids. Trimming shortened V by 4 bases and J by 6 bases, and 11 bases separated the two germline ends. CDR3 region: CASSLEGSQPQHF. CDR3 DNA sequence: TGCGCCAGCAGCCTGGAGGGGAGTCAGCCCCAGCATTTT.

CDR3 bases: TGTGCCAGCAGCTTGATTCAGGGAGGAGGCTACACCTTC. Its protein product is CASSLIQGGGYTF. The rearrangement links TRBV5-5 to TRBJ1-2, with D possibly being TRBD1 (5 bases). CDR3 length equals 13 residues. Trimming shortened V by 1 base and J by 8 bases, and 12 bases separated the two germline ends. Germline CDR1 SGHKS, CDR2 YYEKEE (reference sequence).

This clone was seen only once. The chain employs TRBV29-1 and TRBJ2-3; 10 bases map to TRBD2. The CDR3 spans 14 residues. V lost 6 bases, J lost 5 bases, and 8 bases stayed unmatched. Germline CDR1 is SQVTM and CDR2 is ANQGSEA. The CDR3 DNA reads TGCAGCGTCAGAGCGGGGGGGCCGGGAGATACGCAGTATTTT. Amino acids: CSVRAGGPGDTQYF.

The V and J genes are TRBV27 and TRBJ1-2; a weak D match, TRBD1 (5 bases). V lost 2 bases and J lost 4, with 11 bases in between. This CDR3 comprises 14 residues. Germline V lookup: CDR1 MNHEY, CDR2 SMNVEV (reference sequence). The CDR3 is CASSLSSGGYGYTF. CDR3 coding DNA: TGTGCCAGCAGTTTAAGCTCCGGGGGCTATGGCTACACCTTC.

The chain has TRBV6-6 and TRBJ2-1, with TRBD2 matching 11 bases. CDR3 length equals 16 residues. The germline V gene encodes CDR1 MNHNY and CDR2 SVGAGI (reference sequence). Trimming took 5 bases from V and 4 from J; bases not matched to a gene: 7. The CDR3 region has the DNA TGTGCCAGCAGTCTTAGCGGGGGGGCTCGTTACAATGAGCAGTTCTTC. It yields the protein CASSLSGGARYNEQFF.

The genes are TRBV5-5 and TRBJ1-2; possible D gene TRBD1, 6 bases. V lost 0 bases and J 2 bases, leaving 11 bases between the germline ends. The CDR3 loop spans 15 amino acids. Germline assignment: CDR1 SGHKS and CDR2 YYEKEE (reference sequence). The CDR3 is CASSLDGGRNYGYTF. CDR3 nucleotides: TGTGCCAGCAGCTTGGACGGGGGGCGCAACTATGGCTACACCTTC.

V is TRBV27 and J is TRBJ2-6; D might be TRBD1 or TRBD2, each matching 5 bases. Germline V gene sequence: CDR1 MNHEY, CDR2 SMNVEV (reference sequence). The CDR3 covers 17 residues. Trimming pared 2 bases from V and 4 bases from J, leaving 15 bases between. The CDR3 bases are TGTGCCAGCAGTTTAAACGGTCCAGGGAGCGGGGCCAACGTCCTGACTTTC. Translation gives CASSLNGPGSGANVLTF.

Regarding this clone: This CDR3 is also generated by other DNA sequences in the sample. This chain connects TRBV27 to TRBJ2-7; D may be TRBD1 or TRBD2 (6 bases each). CDR1 is MNHEY, CDR2 SMNVEV, per germline (reference sequence). The V end was cut by 5 bases, the J end by 4 bases, with 15 bases between. The CDR3 consists of 14 residues. The CDR3 reads CASSRGTRPYEQYF. The CDR3 DNA follows: TGTGCCAGCAGTCGGGGGACACGACCTTACGAGCAGTACTTC.

The chain employs TRBV18 and TRBJ2-1; TRBD1 or TRBD2 may be the D gene (5 bases each). There are 17 residues in the CDR3. Trimming took 4 bases from V and 5 from J, leaving 21 bases between them. Per the germline V gene, CDR1 is KGHSH and CDR2 is LQKENI. The CDR3 region is CASSLSPPGTMNNEQFF. The DNA for the CDR3 is TGTGCCAGCTCACTTAGCCCGCCCGGGACCATGAACAATGAGCAGTTCTTC.